This T cell receptor beta chain was recovered during a study of blood T cell repertoires in COVID-19. Sequencing was performed with immunoSEQ multiplex PCR; in TCRdb, only in-frame clones are kept and a portion is missing. The table includes some 340,000 clones, around 83% detected once. Trimming removed 3 bases from V and 4 bases from J, with 4 bases in between. The CDR3 is 12 amino acids. The source is a woman in her 50s who had recovered from COVID-19. The specimen sequenced was PBMCs or T cells enriched from blood (not recorded which). The chain uses TRBV12-3 or TRBV12-4 and TRBJ1-5; D remains ambiguous. CDR3 DNA: TGTGCCAGCAGTTTTTATAATCAGCCCCAGCATTTT. Its translation is CASSFYNQPQHF.